This TCR beta chain was obtained from a study of immune evolution from preneoplasia to lung adenocarcinoma. Study context: HLA loss of heterozygosity: under 7.5% AIS, about 15% MIA, about 35% ADC, none AAH. Study-wide findings and caveats: From normal lung to invasive adenocarcinoma, top clone frequencies appeared to decrease. Clonality was highest in normal lung, lower in later-stage lesions apparently.

Remarks on this clone: Its antigen is unknown.

TCRdb's copy holds only in-frame clones and misses some; the assay was immunoSEQ multiplex PCR. The sample includes about 6,300 clones, 60% to 85% of them seen just once. CDR3 length: 16 residues. From germline, CDR1 is SGHTA and CDR2 FQGTGA. With V trimmed by 5 bases and J by 2 bases, 8 bases remained unmatched. This chain joins TRBV7-3 and TRBJ2-1; 8 nucleotides line up with TRBD1. This TCR derives from a person between 55 and 80 years old with lung adenocarcinoma. Material: FFPE minimally invasive lung adenocarcinoma tissue. Here the CDR3 reads CASSPPGQGAYNEQFF. The CDR3 region has the DNA TGTGCCAGCAGCCCCCCCGGACAGGGCGCCTACAATGAGCAGTTCTTC.